This entry lists 15 T cell receptor beta chains sequenced from one sample in a study of T-cell reconstitution after alpha-beta-depleted transplantation in children. Unique molecular identifiers were used in preparing the TCRbeta library. One entry per CDR3 protein, called by TCRdb with MiXCR from the PCR reads. The sample shows about 27,000 distinct CDR3 sequences, roughly a sixth of them seen only once. The starting material was PBMCs, mostly from graft donor cells, obtained 60 days after TCRalphabeta/CD19-depleted stem cell transplant. Receptors were obtained from a male patient aged 2 to 9 who had a stem cell transplant for acute lymphoblastic leukemia, so the T cells may come from the graft donor.

Ten or more counts support this clonotype. This chain uses TRBV5-5 with TRBJ2-2; D call uncertain. V gave up 6 bases and J gave up 0 bases, with 12 bases separating them. The CDR3 contains 15 residues. Germline CDR1 SGHKS, CDR2 YYEKEE (reference sequence). The CDR3 is CASTVSFANTGELFF. The CDR3 coding sequence is TGTGCCAGCACCGTGTCGTTCGCGAACACCGGGGAGCTGTTTTTT. The whole variable domain, filled in from reference TRBV5-5 and TRBJ2-2, reads DAGVTQSPTHLIKTRGQQVTLRCSPISGHKSVSWYQQVLGQGPQFIFQYYEKEERGRGNFPDRFSARQFPNYSSELNVNALLLGDSALYLCASTVSFANTGELFFGEGSRLTVL.

J is TRBJ2-7 and V is TRBV6-5, with 13 bases lining up with TRBD2. Per the germline V gene, CDR1 is MNHEY and CDR2 is SVGAGI. With V trimmed by 4 bases and J by 1 base, 1 base remained unmatched. The CDR3 spans 15 residues. CDR3 DNA: TGTGCCAGCAGTTGGGGACTAGCGGGGTCCTACGAGCAGTACTTC. Translation: CASSWGLAGSYEQYF.

The chain is built from TRBV19 and TRBJ2-1; D not resolved. This CDR3 is 12 amino acids long. Trimming cost V 3 bases and J 3 bases, with 3 bases left between them. Germline V gene lookup returns CDR1 LNHDA and CDR2 SQIVND (reference sequence). In DNA, the CDR3 is TGTGCCAGTAGTATGGACTACAATGAGCAGTTCTTC. This translates into CASSMDYNEQFF.

This clonotype was seen a handful of times. This chain links TRBV20-1 with TRBJ2-2; no firm D call. There are 15 residues in the CDR3. The germline gives CDR1 DFQATT, CDR2 SNEGSKA (reference sequence). Deletions cut 2 bases from V and 0 bases from J, with 10 bases between. CDR3 amino acids: CSARFPAANTGELFF. The CDR3 nucleotides read TGCAGTGCTAGATTCCCCGCGGCGAACACCGGGGAGCTGTTTTTT.

This chain links TRBV11-1 with TRBJ1-4; no definite D call. Per the germline V gene, CDR1 is SGHAT and CDR2 is FQDESV (reference sequence). The CDR3 has 19 amino acids. Trimming removed 3 bases from V and 0 bases from J, with 20 bases in between. The CDR3 region is CASSLLKYSDQATNEKLFF. The DNA for the CDR3 is TGTGCCAGCAGCTTGTTGAAGTATTCCGACCAAGCAACTAATGAAAAACTGTTTTTT.

This clonotype turned up a few times. The rearrangement links TRBV20-1 to TRBJ2-7; D not certain. The germline V gene has CDR1 DFQATT and CDR2 SNEGSKA (reference sequence). The V and J ends lost 3 bases and 2 bases respectively, with 11 bases between them. CDR3 length equals 13 residues. The CDR3 spells CSASTVPAYEQYF. The CDR3 DNA is TGCAGTGCTAGTACCGTTCCCGCCTACGAGCAGTACTTC.

The gene calls are TRBV6-1 and TRBJ1-5; TRBD1 might be the D (5 bases). The CDR3 loop spans 14 amino acids. Germline V gene lookup returns CDR1 MNHNS and CDR2 SASEGT. The V end was cut by 4 bases, the J end by 3 bases, with 10 bases between. For the CDR3, the DNA is TGTGCCAGCAGTGGACCAGGGTTCAATCAGCCCCAGCATTTT. Translation: CASSGPGFNQPQHF.

This clonotype was found many times. The chain carries TRBV5-5 and TRBJ2-7; D possibly corresponds to TRBD1 (5 bases). Germline CDR1 and CDR2: SGHKS and YYEKEE (reference sequence). The V end was cut by 0 bases, the J end by 3 bases, with 13 bases between. The CDR3 has 15 amino acids. CDR3 DNA sequence: TGTGCCAGCAGCTTGGTAGGGCAGGGAATCTACGAGCAGTACTTC. The encoded protein is CASSLVGQGIYEQYF.

This clonotype was picked up many times. The V gene is TRBV15, the J gene TRBJ1-4, with 7 bases matching TRBD1. Germline CDR1 is LNHNV and CDR2 is YYDKDF (reference sequence). The CDR3 is 14 amino acids. J was trimmed by 6 bases and V by 4 bases; bases with no gene match: 5. In nucleotides, the CDR3 is TGTGCCACCAGCACGGCCGGGACAGATGAAAAACTGTTTTTT. Its protein is CATSTAGTDEKLFF.

This clonotype was seen ten or more times. This chain joins TRBV25-1 and TRBJ1-1; D is unresolved. V was cut by 7 bases and J by 11 bases, with 14 bases left in between. The V gene's germline CDR1 is MGHDK and CDR2 SYGVNS. The CDR3 contains 11 residues. The CDR3 nucleotides read TGTGCCAGCATGTTTCATTTGGAGGCTTTCTTT. Its translation: CASMFHLEAFF.

This rearrangement joins TRBV18 to TRBJ1-2, with TRBD1 as a possible D gene (5 bases). The length of the CDR3 is 11 residues. The germline V gene encodes CDR1 KGHSH and CDR2 LQKENI. V was clipped by 5 bases and J by 11 bases, with 12 bases between them. In DNA, the CDR3 is TGTGCCAGCTCAGCGGGGCAGGCTTACACCTTC. Protein sequence: CASSAGQAYTF.

This clonotype was detected only a few times. The chain couples TRBV5-6 to TRBJ1-1; a possible D gene is TRBD1 (5 bases). With 2 bases removed from V and 5 bases from J, the gap between germline ends came to 13 bases. The germline V gene encodes CDR1 SGHDT and CDR2 YYEEEE. This CDR3 is built from 14 residues. CDR3 in amino acids: CASSFREGGTEAFF. As DNA, the CDR3 is TGTGCCAGCAGCTTCAGGGAGGGAGGGACTGAAGCTTTCTTT.

This clonotype has ten or more counts. This chain links TRBV12-3 or TRBV12-4 with TRBJ1-3; D gene unclear. Trimming removed 5 bases from V and 0 bases from J, with 5 bases in between. The CDR3 is 13 amino acids. CDR3 residues: CASSLYSGNTIYF. CDR3 coding DNA: TGTGCCAGCAGTCTATACTCTGGAAACACCATATATTTT.

The rearrangement joins TRBV12-3 or TRBV12-4 to TRBJ2-5; D is unresolved. Trimming pared 6 bases from V and 2 bases from J, leaving 10 bases between. The CDR3 covers 13 residues. The CDR3 spells CASSGRIQETQYF. The CDR3 DNA reads as TGTGCCAGCAGCGGACGGATACAAGAGACCCAGTACTTC.

V usage is TRBV20-1 and J usage is TRBJ2-3; no reliable D call. From germline, CDR1 is DFQATT and CDR2 SNEGSKA (reference sequence). The V and J ends lost 3 bases and 5 bases respectively, with 12 bases between them. The CDR3 consists of 13 residues. CDR3 bases: TGCAGTGCTAGTAACCGGGTCGGAGATACGCAGTATTTT. It codes for CSASNRVGDTQYF.